This TCR beta chain was recorded in a study of blood T cells in healthy people across ages. Per germline, CDR1 SGHRS and CDR2 YFSETQ. The CDR3 consists of 14 residues. With 3 bases removed from V and 0 bases from J, the gap between germline ends came to 9 bases. With a J-beta primer mix and a sample-barcoded 5' primer, a second PCR ran 7 to 11 cycles. MiXCR was run by TCRdb on the 5' RACE reads, yielding one entry per CDR3 protein. Of around 2 million distinct CDR3 sequences listed, roughly two fifths are singletons. The study drew donors from healthy Caucasian individuals in Russia aged about 6 to 100. Investigators took roughly 10 milliliters of peripheral blood from every donor. This clonotype was counted once.

This receptor was identified in a human donor in good health. The sample taken for sequencing was blood. The rearrangement links TRBV5-1 to TRBJ2-5; maybe TRBD2 (6 bases). CDR3: CASSYRDYQETQYF. CDR3 DNA sequence: TGCGCCAGCAGCTACCGGGACTACCAAGAGACCCAGTACTTC.